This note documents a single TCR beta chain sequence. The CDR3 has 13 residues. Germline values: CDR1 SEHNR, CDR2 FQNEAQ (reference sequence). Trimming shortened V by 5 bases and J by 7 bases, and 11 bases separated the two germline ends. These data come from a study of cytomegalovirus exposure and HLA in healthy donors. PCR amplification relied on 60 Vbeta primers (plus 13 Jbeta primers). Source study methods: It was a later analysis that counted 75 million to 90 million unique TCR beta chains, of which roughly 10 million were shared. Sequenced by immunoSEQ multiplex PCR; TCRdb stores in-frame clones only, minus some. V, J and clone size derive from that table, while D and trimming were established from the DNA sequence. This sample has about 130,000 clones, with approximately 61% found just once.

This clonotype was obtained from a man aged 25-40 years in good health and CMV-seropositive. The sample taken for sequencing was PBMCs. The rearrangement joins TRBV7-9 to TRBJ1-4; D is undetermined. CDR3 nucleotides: TGTGCCAGCAGCCCTAGGGAGCGTGAAAAACTGTTTTTT. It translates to CASSPREREKLFF.